This T cell receptor (beta chain) is drawn from a study of spatial heterogeneity in lung cancer. The time point: blood at routine non-recurrence follow-up after resection. Using its own MiXCR run on the 5' RACE reads, TCRdb lists one record per CDR3 protein. This table has roughly 71,000 distinct CDR3 sequences, approximately 9% appearing once. The CDR3 has 14 amino acids. Per the germline V gene, CDR1 is LNHNV and CDR2 is YYDKDF (reference sequence). V was cut by 1 base and J by 6 bases, with 10 bases left in between. Sequencing used PBMCs, obtained at follow-up. The chain couples TRBV15 to TRBJ1-5; no reliable D call. The sequence derives from a female donor with early-stage non-small cell lung cancer. The CDR3 region is CATSRALGSQPQHF. CDR3 sequence (DNA): TGTGCCACCAGCAGAGCGTTGGGAAGTCAGCCCCAGCATTTT.